The 25 T cell receptor beta chains below were found in one sample sequenced in a study of T cell responses to AZD1222 COVID-19 vaccine (dated by TCRdb to the early 2020s). In light of the paper, this sample's time point label describes: about 28 days (+/-7) after the second vaccine dose. The receptor library was made with the immunoSEQ multiplex PCR assay. TCRdb mirrors the immuneACCESS table, restricted to in-frame sequences. Some clones are absent from its copies; in checked studies, under half trace to an unresolved V gene, and the reason for the others is unknown. The table for this sample lists around 150,000 clones; around 94% of them were counted only once. The ten largest clones take up roughly 5.5% of the sample. The source was peripheral blood, collected 28 days after the second AZD1222 dose. The receptors originated from an adult who received the AZD1222 COVID-19 vaccine.

This clone was picked up one time. V gene TRBV6-5 combines with J gene TRBJ1-2; TRBD1 is a possible D gene (5 bases). Germline V gene sequence: CDR1 MNHEY, CDR2 SVGAGI. Between the trimmed V and J ends, which lost 10 bases and 4 bases, there was a span of 13 bases. This CDR3 has 12 residues. The CDR3 reads CATNLGGYGYTF. CDR3 coding DNA: TGTGCCACTAACCTCGGGGGCTATGGCTACACCTTC.

The chain employs TRBV19 and TRBJ2-7; D is ambiguous. V was pared by 5 bases and J by 1 base, with 18 bases between. This CDR3 has 16 residues. Germline CDR1 LNHDA, CDR2 SQIVND (reference sequence). The CDR3 nucleotides are TGTGCCAGTAGTCTCTCGGCTGGGGTCCTTTCCTACGAGCAGTACTTC. Translated, it gives CASSLSAGVLSYEQYF. Based on the CDR3 plus reference TRBV19 and TRBJ2-7, the full variable domain is DGGITQSPKYLFRKEGQNVTLSCEQNLNHDAMYWYRQDPGQGLRLIYYSQIVNDFQKGDIAEGYSVSREKKESFPLTVTSAQKNPTAFYLCASSLSAGVLSYEQYFGPGTRLTVT.

CDR3 nucleotides: TGTGCCAGCAGCTTAGATTCCTCCCGGGCCTCCTACAATGAGCAGTTCTTC. Amino acids: CASSLDSSRASYNEQFF. The genes are TRBV11-3 and TRBJ2-1; no clear D. The CDR3 has 17 residues. With 0 bases removed from V and 0 bases from J, the gap between germline ends came to 12 bases. Germline-derived CDR1 and CDR2 are SGHNT and YENEEA. Supplemented by reference TRBV11-3 and TRBJ2-1, the full variable domain reads EAGVVQSPRYKIIEKKQPVAFWCNPISGHNTLYWYLQNLGQGPELLIRYENEEAVDDSQLPKDRFSAERLKGVDSTLKIQPAELGDSAVYLCASSLDSSRASYNEQFFGPGTRLTVL.

This rearrangement joins TRBV28 to TRBJ1-6; D unclear. Trimming removed 5 bases at V and 13 bases at J, with 9 bases between. CDR1 is MDHEN and CDR2 is SYDVKM in the germline V gene. CDR3 size: 11 residues. CDR3 protein: CASSRGSPLHF. The CDR3 region has the DNA TGTGCCAGCAGTAGAGGTTCGCCCCTCCACTTT. The variable domain in full, completed from reference TRBV28 and TRBJ1-6, reads DVKVTQSSRYLVKRTGEKVFLECVQDMDHENMFWYRQDPGLGLRLIYFSYDVKMKEKGDIPEGYSVSREKKERFSLILESASTNQTSMYLCASSRGSPLHFGNGTRLTVT.

This clone has only one observation. This chain uses TRBV7-2 with TRBJ1-1; 8 nucleotides line up with TRBD1. This CDR3 spans 18 amino acids. Trimming at V came to 1 base and at J to 4 bases, leaving 14 bases not matched to a gene. Germline V gene sequence: CDR1 SGHTA, CDR2 FQGNSA. In DNA form, the CDR3 reads TGTGCCAGCAGCTTAGTAGTTGGTCAGGGGGCATGGAGCACTGAAGCTTTCTTT. It codes for CASSLVVGQGAWSTEAFF. Filled out from reference TRBV7-2 and TRBJ1-1, the complete variable domain reads GAGVSQSPSNKVTEKGKDVELRCDPISGHTALYWYRQSLGQGLEFLIYFQGNSAPDKSGLPSDRFSAERTGGSVSTLTIQRTQQEDSAVYLCASSLVVGQGAWSTEAFFGQGTRLTVV.

The chain has TRBV18 and TRBJ2-6; D ambiguous. The CDR3 is 16 residues long. V lost 3 bases to trimming and J lost 0 bases, with 9 bases between them. The germline V gene has CDR1 KGHSH and CDR2 LQKENI. The CDR3 protein is CASSPNLGSGANVLTF. CDR3 nucleotides: TGTGCCAGCTCACCGAACCTAGGCTCTGGGGCCAACGTCCTGACTTTC.

The rearrangement uses TRBV5-1 and TRBJ1-1; unclear D gene. This CDR3 comprises 14 residues. Germline assignment: CDR1 SGHRS and CDR2 YFSETQ. Deletions cut 2 bases from V and 5 bases from J, with 13 bases between. Here the CDR3 reads CASSLTVLGTEAFF. In nucleotides, the CDR3 is TGCGCCAGCAGCTTAACTGTATTGGGTACTGAAGCTTTCTTT.

The chain carries TRBV5-5 and TRBJ1-2, with D possibly being TRBD1 (6 bases). CDR3 length: 17 amino acids. Germline V gene data show CDR1 as SGHKS and CDR2 as YYEKEE (reference sequence). V lost 0 bases, J lost 0 bases, and 15 bases lay in between. This CDR3 reads CASSLDRAFRANYGYTF. The CDR3, as DNA: TGTGCCAGCAGCTTGGACAGGGCTTTCCGTGCTAACTATGGCTACACCTTC.

The chain is built from TRBV30 and TRBJ1-2, with TRBD1 matching 8 bases. There are 17 residues in the CDR3. Germline assignment: CDR1 GTSNPN and CDR2 SVGIG (reference sequence). V was pared by 1 base and J by 4 bases, with 14 bases of the junction left unmatched. The CDR3 region is CAWSAGTGDLKGYGYTF. CDR3 in DNA: TGTGCCTGGAGTGCCGGGACAGGTGACCTAAAGGGCTATGGCTACACCTTC.

In this sample, this clone turned up a few times. J is TRBJ2-7 and V is TRBV7-9; 11 bases map to TRBD2. Per the germline V gene, CDR1 is SEHNR and CDR2 is FQNEAQ (reference sequence). The CDR3 runs to 16 residues. The V gene end was trimmed by 6 bases and the J gene end by 1 base; junction bases not matched to a gene: 8. The CDR3 sequence: CASSELLAGGSYEQYF. CDR3 DNA: TGTGCCAGCAGTGAATTGCTAGCGGGAGGTTCCTACGAGCAGTACTTC.

V and J are TRBV28 and TRBJ1-5; D possibly corresponds to TRBD1 (5 bases). The CDR3 is 14 amino acids. Germline CDR1 reads MDHEN; CDR2 reads SYDVKM. V lost 3 bases and J 2 bases, leaving 8 bases between the germline ends. This chain's CDR3 is CASSLGERNQPQHF. The DNA for the CDR3 is TGTGCCAGCAGTTTGGGGGAGCGCAATCAGCCCCAGCATTTT.

The gene calls are TRBV15 and TRBJ2-7; 8 bases agree with TRBD2. After removal of 9 bases from V and 6 bases from J, the junction contained 10 bases not matched to a gene. Germline V gene sequence: CDR1 LNHNV, CDR2 YYDKDF (reference sequence). The CDR3 totals 13 residues. This CDR3 is CATGEREKGEQYF. CDR3 nucleotides: TGTGCCACTGGGGAGCGGGAGAAAGGCGAGCAGTACTTC.

The V gene is TRBV4-1, the J gene TRBJ2-1; D possibly uses TRBD1 or TRBD2 (6 bases each). Germline CDR1 and CDR2: MGHRA and YSYEKL. The ends were cut back, 3 bases at V and 6 bases at J, with 21 bases in the middle. The CDR3 is made up of 17 amino acids. CDR3 nucleotide sequence: TGCGCCAGCAGCCATAAGGGGGGAGGAAACTACCCCAATGAGCAGTTCTTC. Translation gives CASSHKGGGNYPNEQFF.

This rearrangement joins TRBV30 to TRBJ2-1; 7 bases match TRBD2. The germline gives CDR1 GTSNPN, CDR2 SVGIG (reference sequence). Trimming took 0 bases from V and 14 from J; bases not matched to a gene: 13. This CDR3 is 14 amino acids long. Written as DNA, the CDR3 is TGTGCCTGGAGTGTACTCGGAACAAATGGGGGGGAGTTCTTC. It codes for CAWSVLGTNGGEFF.

Worth noting for this clone: The sample contains more than one DNA sequence encoding this CDR3. The V gene is TRBV2, the J gene TRBJ2-1; the D gene could be TRBD1 or TRBD2 (5 bases each). Trimming cost V 4 bases and J 0 bases, with 10 bases left between them. Germline CDR1 reads SNHLY; CDR2 reads FYNNEI. This CDR3 is built from 15 residues. The CDR3 spells CASSAGQSSYNEQFF. The CDR3 DNA follows: TGTGCCAGCAGTGCGGGGCAGAGCTCCTACAATGAGCAGTTCTTC.

The chain has TRBV11-3 and TRBJ2-2; 11 bases agree with TRBD1. The V and J ends lost 3 bases and 5 bases, in that order; junction bases with no gene match: 2. The germline V gene encodes CDR1 SGHNT and CDR2 YENEEA. The CDR3 totals 15 residues. In DNA form, the CDR3 reads TGTGCCAGCAGCTTTGGACAGGGGGCTACCGGGGAGCTGTTTTTT. Amino acids: CASSFGQGATGELFF.

This chain connects TRBV18 to TRBJ2-7, with TRBD2 matching over 7 bases. With 3 bases clipped from V and 5 bases from J, the junction kept 10 bases outside the gene matches. The CDR3 is 15 amino acids. Germline CDR1 is KGHSH and CDR2 is LQKENI. The CDR3 DNA follows: TGTGCCAGCTCACCGAAGGGGAGGGGTTTGGACGAGCAGTACTTC. It translates to CASSPKGRGLDEQYF.

The chain carries TRBV3-1 (or the pseudogene TRBV3-2) and TRBJ2-5; D is unclear. This CDR3 comprises 12 residues. The V gene's germline CDR1 is LGHDT and CDR2 YNNKEL (reference sequence). Trimming took off 4 bases at V and 1 base at J, with 4 bases between the two ends. The CDR3 here is CASSRAQETQYF. CDR3 DNA sequence: TGTGCCAGCAGCCGGGCCCAAGAGACCCAGTACTTC.

Written as DNA, the CDR3 is TGTGCCAGCTCACTCAGGACTAGCGGGAGGGCCTACAATGAGCAGTTCTTC. Translating gives CASSLRTSGRAYNEQFF. V and J are TRBV18 and TRBJ2-1; the match to TRBD2 covers 15 bases. V lost 4 bases to trimming and J lost 2 bases; unmatched junction nucleotides: 3. The CDR3 has 17 residues. Germline V gives CDR1 KGHSH, CDR2 LQKENI.

Only one count was recorded for this clone. This chain connects TRBV3-1 (or the pseudogene TRBV3-2) to TRBJ1-4; D may be TRBD1 (5 bases). Germline V lookup: CDR1 LGHDT, CDR2 YNNKEL (reference sequence). CDR3 length equals 15 residues. Trimming left V 4 bases short and J 3 bases short, with 12 bases between. CDR3 DNA: TGTGCCAGCAGCCCCTGGGGGGAGTCTAATGAAAAACTGTTTTTT. It is translated as CASSPWGESNEKLFF.

The V call is TRBV5-4, the J call TRBJ2-7; 9 bases match TRBD2. Germline CDR1 is SGHNT and CDR2 is YYREEE (reference sequence). This CDR3 spans 12 amino acids. Trimming cost V 4 bases and J 5 bases; bases outside gene matches: 1. The CDR3 DNA is TGTGCCAGCAGCCCTAGCGGGAACGAGCAGTACTTC. Its protein is CASSPSGNEQYF.

The J gene is TRBJ2-5, the V gene TRBV28; 9 bases line up with TRBD2. V trimming: 5 bases; J trimming: 7 bases; junction bases outside the gene matches: 17. Germline V gene lookup returns CDR1 MDHEN and CDR2 SYDVKM. The CDR3 extends over 17 amino acids. The CDR3 DNA is TGTGCCAGCAGTCCAACAACGGGAGCGGGAGGAGGGGGGACCCAGTACTTC. This encodes CASSPTTGAGGGGTQYF.

The J gene is TRBJ1-3, the V gene TRBV4-3; D call uncertain. The germline V gene encodes CDR1 LGHNA and CDR2 YSLEER. This CDR3 contains 15 residues. The V end was cut by 1 base, the J end by 1 base, with 8 bases between. This chain's CDR3 is CASSQALGSGNTIYF. The CDR3 DNA follows: TGCGCCAGCAGCCAAGCACTGGGATCTGGAAACACCATATATTTT.

The J gene is TRBJ2-7, the V gene TRBV27; the D gene is possibly TRBD2 (6 bases). Germline CDR1 reads MNHEY; CDR2 reads SMNVEV (reference sequence). Trimming shortened V by 4 bases and J by 7 bases, and 11 bases separated the two germline ends. CDR3 length: 12 residues. The CDR3 loop reads CASSWGGGEQYF. The CDR3 region has the DNA TGTGCCAGCAGTTGGGGTGGAGGGGAGCAGTACTTC.

The genes are TRBV25-1 and TRBJ1-4, with 7 bases identical to TRBD1. V gave up 2 bases and J gave up 6 bases; unmatched junction bases: 6. Per the germline V gene, CDR1 is MGHDK and CDR2 is SYGVNS. The CDR3 totals 15 residues. The CDR3 is CASSEDRAGHEKLFF. CDR3 DNA sequence: TGTGCCAGCAGTGAAGACAGGGCGGGTCATGAAAAACTGTTTTTT. Combining the CDR3 with reference TRBV25-1 and TRBJ1-4 gives the whole variable domain EADIYQTPRYLVIGTGKKITLECSQTMGHDKMYWYQQDPGMELHLIHYSYGVNSTEKGDLSSESTVSRIRTEHFPLTLESARPSHTSQYLCASSEDRAGHEKLFFGSGTQLSVL.